Sequencing of this T cell receptor (beta chain) was carried out in a study of T cell repertoires in cytomegalovirus infection. V gave up 6 bases and J gave up 1 base, with 4 bases separating them. The CDR3 runs to 13 residues. Germline assignment: CDR1 MNHEY and CDR2 SMNVEV (reference sequence). TCRdb reprocessed the reads via MiXCR and lists one record per CDR3 protein. The top ten hold around 13% of the sample, which has more than 400,000 distinct CDR3 sequences, more than 25% seen once. This clonotype has a handful of counts. The source of this sequence is a human donor in good health (CMV status not recorded). Some clones in this sample may be carry-over from other donors' samples. V and J are TRBV27 and TRBJ2-6; D uncertain. Specimen: PBMCs. The CDR3 here is CASRLSGANVLTF. The CDR3 DNA is TGTGCCAGCAGGCTTTCTGGGGCCAACGTCCTGACTTTC. The whole variable domain, filled in from reference TRBV27 and TRBJ2-6, reads EAQVTQNPRYLITVTGKKLTVTCSQNMNHEYMSWYRQDPGLGLRQIYYSMNVEVTDKGDVPEGYKVSRKEKRNFPLILESPSPNQTSLYFCASRLSGANVLTFGAGSRLTVL.